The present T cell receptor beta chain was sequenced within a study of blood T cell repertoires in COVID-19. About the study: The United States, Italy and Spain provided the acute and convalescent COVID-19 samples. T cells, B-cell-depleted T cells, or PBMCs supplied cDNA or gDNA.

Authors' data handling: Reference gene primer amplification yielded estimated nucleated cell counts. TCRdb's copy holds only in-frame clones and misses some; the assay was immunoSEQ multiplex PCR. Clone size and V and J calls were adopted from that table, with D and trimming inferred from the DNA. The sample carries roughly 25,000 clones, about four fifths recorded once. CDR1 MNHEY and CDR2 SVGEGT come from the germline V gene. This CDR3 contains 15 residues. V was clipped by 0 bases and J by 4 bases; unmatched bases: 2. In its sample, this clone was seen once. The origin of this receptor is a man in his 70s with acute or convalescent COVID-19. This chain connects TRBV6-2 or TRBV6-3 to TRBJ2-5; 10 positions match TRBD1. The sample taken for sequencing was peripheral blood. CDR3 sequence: CASSYSGQGPETQYF. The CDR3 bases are TGTGCCAGCAGTTACTCGGGACAGGGGCCAGAGACCCAGTACTTC.